The 5 T cell receptor beta chains reported below all come from one sample, sequenced in a study of OX40 agonist ivuxolimab in advanced cancers. Using immunoSEQ multiplex PCR, the repertoire was profiled, and TCRdb retains in-frame clones only, with some absent. Of some 67,000 clones in the sample, around nine tenths were seen once. The input for sequencing was CD4+ or CD8+ T cells sorted from blood, taken in a trial of the OX40 agonist ivuxolimab. All receptors derive from an adult with an advanced solid tumor such as melanoma, head and neck, liver or kidney cancer.

The chain carries TRBV18 and TRBJ1-3; 8 nucleotides match TRBD1. This CDR3 comprises 17 residues. Germline values: CDR1 KGHSH, CDR2 LQKENI. Losses at the gene ends were 5 bases for V and 1 base for J; bases not matched to a gene: 10. In DNA form, the CDR3 reads TGTGCCAGCTCAACGACCCGGACAGGGTGGTCTGGAAACACCATATATTTT. This gives the protein CASSTTRTGWSGNTIYF.

The rearrangement uses TRBV5-6 and TRBJ2-1, with D possibly TRBD2 on 5 matching bases. The CDR3 covers 14 residues. Germline-derived CDR1 and CDR2 are SGHDT and YYEEEE. V lost 2 bases, J lost 6 bases, and 12 bases lay in between. CDR3 in amino acids: CASSFAGGPNEQFF. The CDR3 region has the DNA TGTGCCAGCAGCTTCGCGGGTGGTCCCAATGAGCAGTTCTTC.

This clone was seen more than once but under ten times. V gene TRBV6-6 combines with J gene TRBJ1-4; no definite D call. Trimming left V 3 bases short and J 8 bases short, with 10 bases between. Germline CDR1 and CDR2: MNHNY and SVGAGI (reference sequence). The CDR3 length is 13 residues. CDR3 residues: CASSYGVLEKLFF. As DNA, the CDR3 is TGTGCCAGCAGTTATGGGGTCCTGGAAAAACTGTTTTTT.

This clone was counted a few times. The rearrangement uses TRBV7-8 and TRBJ2-1, with D possibly being TRBD1 or TRBD2 (6 bases each). Germline V lookup: CDR1 SGHVS, CDR2 FQNEAQ. The CDR3 runs to 14 residues. Trimming left V 8 bases short and J 4 bases short, with 15 bases between. CDR3 sequence: CASGGREWYNEQFF. The DNA of the CDR3 is TGTGCCAGCGGGGGCCGGGAGTGGTACAATGAGCAGTTCTTC. Full variable domain (remainder filled in from reference TRBV7-8 and TRBJ2-1): GAGVSQSPRYKVAKRGQDVALRCDPISGHVSLFWYQQALGQGPEFLTYFQNEAQLDKSGLPSDRFFAERPEGSVSTLKIQRTQQEDSAVYLCASGGREWYNEQFFGPGTRLTVL.

This chain connects TRBV5-4 to TRBJ1-2; 8 bases fit TRBD1. Per the germline V gene, CDR1 is SGHNT and CDR2 is YYREEE (reference sequence). The CDR3 totals 15 residues. V was pared by 0 bases and J by 4 bases, with 5 bases of the junction left unmatched. CDR3 nucleotides: TGTGCCAGCAGCTTGGGACAGGGGTTCGCCTATGGCTACACCTTC. Its protein product is CASSLGQGFAYGYTF.